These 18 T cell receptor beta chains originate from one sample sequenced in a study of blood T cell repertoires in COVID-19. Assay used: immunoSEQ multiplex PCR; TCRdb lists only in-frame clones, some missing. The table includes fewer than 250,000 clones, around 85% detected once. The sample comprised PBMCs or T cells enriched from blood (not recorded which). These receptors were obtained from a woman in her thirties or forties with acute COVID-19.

This CDR3 is CASSQSRTPKRSNEQFF. The CDR3 coding sequence is TGTGCCAGCAGCCAATCCCGGACTCCTAAGCGCTCTAATGAGCAGTTCTTC. The chain couples TRBV3-1 (or the pseudogene TRBV3-2) to TRBJ2-1; D is possibly TRBD2 (5 bases). This CDR3 contains 17 residues. The V gene's germline CDR1 is LGHDT and CDR2 YNNKEL (reference sequence). V was trimmed by 2 bases and J by 7 bases, leaving 21 bases between them.

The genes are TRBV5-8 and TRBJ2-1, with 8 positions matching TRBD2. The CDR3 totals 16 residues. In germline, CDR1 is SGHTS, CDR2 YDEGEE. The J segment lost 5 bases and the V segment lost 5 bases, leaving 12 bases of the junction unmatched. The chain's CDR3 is CASRYVAGIAHNEQFF. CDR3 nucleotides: TGTGCCAGCAGATATGTAGCGGGAATCGCCCACAATGAGCAGTTCTTC.

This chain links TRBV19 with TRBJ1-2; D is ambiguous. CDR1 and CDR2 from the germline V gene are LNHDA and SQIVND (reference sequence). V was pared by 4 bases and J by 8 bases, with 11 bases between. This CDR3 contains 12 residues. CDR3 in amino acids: CASSTGLVGYTF. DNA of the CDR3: TGTGCCAGTAGTACCGGTCTCGTAGGCTACACCTTC.

The CDR3 nucleotides are TGTGCCTGGAGTGGACAGGCGCTTGGAAACACCATATATTTT. This sequence encodes CAWSGQALGNTIYF. The chain employs TRBV30 and TRBJ1-3; a weak D match, TRBD1 (6 bases). Deletions cut 1 base from V and 3 bases from J, with 10 bases between. The CDR3 spans 14 residues. Germline V lookup: CDR1 GTSNPN, CDR2 SVGIG (reference sequence).

The chain's CDR3 is CASSVWDRGDEQFF. CDR3 DNA sequence: TGTGCCAGTAGTGTTTGGGACAGGGGTGATGAGCAGTTCTTC. This chain joins TRBV19 and TRBJ2-1, with 10 bases that match TRBD1. The germline V gene encodes CDR1 LNHDA and CDR2 SQIVND (reference sequence). The CDR3 consists of 14 residues. V lost 5 bases to trimming and J lost 8 bases; unmatched junction nucleotides: 6.

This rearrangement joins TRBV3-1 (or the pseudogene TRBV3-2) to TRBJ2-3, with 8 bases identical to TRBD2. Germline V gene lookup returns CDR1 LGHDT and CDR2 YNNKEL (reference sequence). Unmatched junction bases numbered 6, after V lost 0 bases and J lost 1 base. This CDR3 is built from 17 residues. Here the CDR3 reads CASSQEGTSPGTDTQYF. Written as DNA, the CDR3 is TGTGCCAGCAGCCAAGAAGGGACTAGTCCTGGCACAGATACGCAGTATTTT.

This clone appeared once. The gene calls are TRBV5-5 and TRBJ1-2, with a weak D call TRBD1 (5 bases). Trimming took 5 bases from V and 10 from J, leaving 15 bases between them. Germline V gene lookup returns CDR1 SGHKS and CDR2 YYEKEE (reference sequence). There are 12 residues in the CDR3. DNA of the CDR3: TGTGCCAGCAGTATGAGGTGGGGGGACTACACCTTC. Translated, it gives CASSMRWGDYTF.

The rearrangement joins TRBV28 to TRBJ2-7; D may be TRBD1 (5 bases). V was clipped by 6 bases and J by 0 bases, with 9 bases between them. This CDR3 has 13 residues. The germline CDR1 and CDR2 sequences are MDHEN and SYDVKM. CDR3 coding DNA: TGTGCCAGCAGGCCAGGACACTCCTACGAGCAGTACTTC. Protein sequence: CASRPGHSYEQYF.

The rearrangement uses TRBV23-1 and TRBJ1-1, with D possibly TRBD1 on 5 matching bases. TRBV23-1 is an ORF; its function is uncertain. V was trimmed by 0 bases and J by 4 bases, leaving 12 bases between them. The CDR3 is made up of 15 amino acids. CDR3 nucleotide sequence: TGCGCCAGCAGTCAATCTTGGACATCTACCACTGAAGCTTTCTTT. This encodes CASSQSWTSTTEAFF.

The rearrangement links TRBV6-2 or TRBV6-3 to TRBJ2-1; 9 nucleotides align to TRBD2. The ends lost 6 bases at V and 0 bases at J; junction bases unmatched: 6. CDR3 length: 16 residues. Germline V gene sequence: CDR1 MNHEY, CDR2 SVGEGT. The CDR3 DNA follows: TGTGCCAGCAGCCCAAGACTAGCGGACTCCTACAATGAGCAGTTCTTC. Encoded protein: CASSPRLADSYNEQFF.

In DNA, the CDR3 is TGTGCCAGTACCCCCTCTGGTAGCGGGAGGTACAATGAGCAGTTCTTC. Protein product: CASTPSGSGRYNEQFF. The chain links TRBV19 to TRBJ2-1; TRBD2 matches at 10 bases. Germline V gene data show CDR1 as LNHDA and CDR2 as SQIVND (reference sequence). J lost 4 bases, V lost 7 bases, and 10 bases had no gene match. This CDR3 comprises 16 residues. The full variable domain, in which reference TRBV19 and TRBJ2-1 provide the parts outside the CDR3, is DGGITQSPKYLFRKEGQNVTLSCEQNLNHDAMYWYRQDPGQGLRLIYYSQIVNDFQKGDIAEGYSVSREKKESFPLTVTSAQKNPTAFYLCASTPSGSGRYNEQFFGPGTRLTVL.

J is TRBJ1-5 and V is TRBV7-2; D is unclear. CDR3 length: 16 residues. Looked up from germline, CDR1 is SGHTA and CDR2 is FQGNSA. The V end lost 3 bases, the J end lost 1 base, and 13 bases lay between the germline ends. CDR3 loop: CASSFAPLGSNQPQHF. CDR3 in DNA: TGTGCCAGCAGCTTCGCCCCTCTTGGCAGCAATCAGCCCCAGCATTTT.

This chain's CDR3 is CASSLAVLAGFYNEQFF. DNA for the CDR3: TGTGCCAGCAGCTTAGCAGTACTAGCGGGTTTCTACAATGAGCAGTTCTTC. The gene calls are TRBV7-6 and TRBJ2-1; 9 bases are a match to TRBD2. The germline V gene encodes CDR1 SGHVS and CDR2 FNYEAQ. Trimming removed 0 bases from V and 3 bases from J; junction bases left unmatched: 6. The CDR3 has 17 amino acids. Drawing the rest from reference TRBV7-6 and TRBJ2-1, the complete variable domain is GAGVSQSPRYKVTKRGQDVALRCDPISGHVSLYWYRQALGQGPEFLTYFNYEAQQDKSGLPNDRFSAERPEGSISTLTIQRTEQRDSAMYRCASSLAVLAGFYNEQFFGPGTRLTVL.

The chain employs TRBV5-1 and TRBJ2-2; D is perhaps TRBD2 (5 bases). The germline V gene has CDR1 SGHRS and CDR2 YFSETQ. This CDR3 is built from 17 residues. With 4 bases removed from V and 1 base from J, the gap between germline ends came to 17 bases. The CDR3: CASSPREVAGNTGELFF. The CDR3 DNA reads TGCGCCAGCAGCCCCCGGGAAGTGGCAGGGAACACCGGGGAGCTGTTTTTT.

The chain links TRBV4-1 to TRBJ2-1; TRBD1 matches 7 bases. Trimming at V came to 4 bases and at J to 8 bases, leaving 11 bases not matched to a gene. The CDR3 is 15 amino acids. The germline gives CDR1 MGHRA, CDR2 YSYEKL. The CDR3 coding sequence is TGCGCCAGCAGCCTATTACAGGGGTTTGCAGATGAGCAGTTCTTC. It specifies CASSLLQGFADEQFF.

The CDR3 DNA reads TGTGCCAGCAGCCAAGGGCGCGGAAGCTCCTACGAGCAGTACTTC. Its protein product is CASSQGRGSSYEQYF. J is TRBJ2-7 and V is TRBV14; D unclear. CDR1 is SGHDN and CDR2 is FVKESK in the germline V gene. The CDR3 has 15 residues. Trimming shortened V by 1 base and J by 0 bases, and 10 bases separated the two germline ends. Supplemented by reference TRBV14 and TRBJ2-7, the full variable domain reads EAGVTQFPSHSVIEKGQTVTLRCDPISGHDNLYWYRRVMGKEIKFLLHFVKESKQDESGMPNNRFLAERTGGTYSTLKVQPAELEDSGVYFCASSQGRGSSYEQYFGPGTRLTVT.

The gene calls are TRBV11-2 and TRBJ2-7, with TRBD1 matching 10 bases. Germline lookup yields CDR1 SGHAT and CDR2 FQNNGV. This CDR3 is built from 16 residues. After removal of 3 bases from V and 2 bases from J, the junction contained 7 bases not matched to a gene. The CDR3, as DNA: TGTGCCAGCAGCTTCCCCCGTGGGACAGGGGCCTACGAGCAGTACTTC. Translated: CASSFPRGTGAYEQYF.

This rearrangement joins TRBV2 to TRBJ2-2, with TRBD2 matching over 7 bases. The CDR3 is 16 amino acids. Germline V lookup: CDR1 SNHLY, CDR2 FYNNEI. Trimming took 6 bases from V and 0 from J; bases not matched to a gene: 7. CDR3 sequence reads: CASRGGSSANTGELFF. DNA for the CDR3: TGTGCCAGCAGGGGGGGGAGTTCCGCGAACACCGGGGAGCTGTTTTTT.